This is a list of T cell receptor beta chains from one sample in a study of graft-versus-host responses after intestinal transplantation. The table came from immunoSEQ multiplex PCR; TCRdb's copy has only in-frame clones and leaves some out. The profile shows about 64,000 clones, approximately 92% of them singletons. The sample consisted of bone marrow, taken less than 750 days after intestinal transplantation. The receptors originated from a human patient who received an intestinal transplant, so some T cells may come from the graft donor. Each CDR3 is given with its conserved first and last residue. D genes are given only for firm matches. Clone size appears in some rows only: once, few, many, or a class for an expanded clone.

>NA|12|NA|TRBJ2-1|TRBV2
TGTGCCAGCAGTGAAGTAGGGACAGAGCAGTTCTTC
CASSEVGTEQFF
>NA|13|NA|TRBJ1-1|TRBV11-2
TGTGCCAGCAGCTCCGAAGTGAACACTGAAGCTTTCTTT
CASSSEVNTEAFF
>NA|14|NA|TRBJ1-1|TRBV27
TGTGCCAGCAGTCCTACCTCAAACAGGTTTGAAGCTTTCTTT
CASSPTSNRFEAFF
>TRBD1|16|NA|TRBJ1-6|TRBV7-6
TGTGCCAGCAGCCGAGGACAGGGCCCCTATAATTCACCCCTCCACTTT
CASSRGQGPYNSPLHF
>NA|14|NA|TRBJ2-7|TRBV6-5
TGTGCCAGCAGCACCCTGAGGGGCGTCTACGAGCAGTACTTC
CASSTLRGVYEQYF
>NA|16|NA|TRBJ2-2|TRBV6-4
TGTGCCAGCAGTAAGGACACTCCAGGGAGTACCGGGGAACTGTTTTTT
CASSKDTPGSTGELFF
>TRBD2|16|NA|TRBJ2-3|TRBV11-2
TGTGCCAGCAGCCCGGGGACTAGCGGGGGGGACGATACGCAGTATTTT
CASSPGTSGGDDTQYF
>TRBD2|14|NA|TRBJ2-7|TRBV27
TGTGCCAGCAGTTTAGGGGGGGTGGACCACGAGCAGTACTTC
CASSLGGVDHEQYF
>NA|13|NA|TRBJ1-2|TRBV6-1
TGTGCCAGCAGTCCCACTGCAGAAGGTGGCTACACCTTC
CASSPTAEGGYTF
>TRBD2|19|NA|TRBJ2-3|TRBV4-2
TGTGCCAGCAGCCAAGAGCGGCTAGCGGGGGTTACAAGCACAGATACGCAGTATTTT
CASSQERLAGVTSTDTQYF
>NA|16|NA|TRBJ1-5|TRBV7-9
TGTGCCAGCAGCCACAACCGAGGGCCGGGAAATCAGCCCCAGCATTTT
CASSHNRGPGNQPQHF
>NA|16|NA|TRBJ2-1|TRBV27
TGTGCCAGCACGCTATTTTGGGCTGGGGAAAAGAATGAGCAGTTCTTC
CASTLFWAGEKNEQFF
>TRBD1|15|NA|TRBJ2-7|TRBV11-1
TGTGCCAGCAGCTCCCGACAGGGGGATCCCTACGAGCAGTACTTC
CASSSRQGDPYEQYF
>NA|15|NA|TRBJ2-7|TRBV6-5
TGTGCCAGCAGTCCCCTCAGGGAGTGGTTGCACGAGCAGTACTTC
CASSPLREWLHEQYF
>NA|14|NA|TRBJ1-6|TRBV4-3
TGCGCCAGCAGCCAAGAATTCGTAGGTTCACCCCTCCACTTT
CASSQEFVGSPLHF
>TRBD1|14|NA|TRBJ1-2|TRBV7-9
TGTGCCAGCAGCTTAGAGGGACAGTCCTATGGCTACACCTTC
CASSLEGQSYGYTF
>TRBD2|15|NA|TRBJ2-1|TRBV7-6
TGTGCCAGCAGCTTAATCTTAGCGGGGAACAATGAGCAGTTCTTC
CASSLILAGNNEQFF
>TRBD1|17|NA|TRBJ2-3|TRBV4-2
TGTGCCAGCAGCCAAGCTATAGGGACAGGGGTTTGGGATACGCAGTATTTT
CASSQAIGTGVWDTQYF
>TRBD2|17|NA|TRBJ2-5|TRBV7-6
TGTGCCAGCAGCAAGGACCGGACTAGCCGGGTGGGAGAGACCCAGTACTTC
CASSKDRTSRVGETQYF
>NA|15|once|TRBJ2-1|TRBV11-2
TGTGCCAGCAGCTTAGGGACCGGCTTTTACAATGAGCAGTTCTTC
CASSLGTGFYNEQFF
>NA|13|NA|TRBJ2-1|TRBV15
TGTGCCACCAGCAGAGTCGTAGTCAATGAGCAGTTCTTC
CATSRVVVNEQFF
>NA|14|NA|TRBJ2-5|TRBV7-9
TGTGCCAGCAGCTTATGGGGGTCTGATGAGACCCAGTACTTC
CASSLWGSDETQYF
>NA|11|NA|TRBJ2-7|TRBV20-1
TGCAGTGGAAGTGCTAACTACGAGCAGTACTTC
CSGSANYEQYF
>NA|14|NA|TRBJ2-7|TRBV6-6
TGTGCCAGCAGTTACGGGGGTTTCTCCTACGAGCAGTACTTC
CASSYGGFSYEQYF
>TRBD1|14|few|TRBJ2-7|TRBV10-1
TGCGCCAGCAGTGCCGGACAGGTAACCTACGAGCAGTACTTC
CASSAGQVTYEQYF
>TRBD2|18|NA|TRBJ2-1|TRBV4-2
TGTGCCAGCAGCCACCTCATGTTAGCGGGAGGGACCTACAATGAGCAGTTCTTC
CASSHLMLAGGTYNEQFF
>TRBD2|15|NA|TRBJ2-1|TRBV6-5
TGTGCCAGCAGCGCCGCCTTGACTAGCGGCAATGAGCAGTTCTTC
CASSAALTSGNEQFF
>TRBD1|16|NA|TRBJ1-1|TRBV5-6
TGTGCCAGCAGCTTGGGGCTCAGGGGGCAGAGGACTGAAGCTTTCTTT
CASSLGLRGQRTEAFF
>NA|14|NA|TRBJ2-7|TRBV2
TGTGCCACCAGCGTGGACCCAAGCTCCTACGAGCAGTACTTC
CATSVDPSSYEQYF
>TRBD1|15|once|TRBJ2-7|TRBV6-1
TGTGCCAGCAGTGAAGAGACAGGGGAGATTTACGAGCAGTACTTC
CASSEETGEIYEQYF
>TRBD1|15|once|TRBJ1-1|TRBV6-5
TGTGCCATCCCCCCTCCGGGACAGGGAGGAACTGAAGCTTTCTTT
CAIPPPGQGGTEAFF
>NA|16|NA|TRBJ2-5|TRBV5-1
TGCGCCAGCAGCTTGGCCGCGAGCGCTGTTTTTGAGACCCAGTACTTC
CASSLAASAVFETQYF
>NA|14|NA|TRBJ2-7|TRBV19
TGTGCCAGTAGTATAAGTGACCGAGGGTACGAGCAGTACTTC
CASSISDRGYEQYF
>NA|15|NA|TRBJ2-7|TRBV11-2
TGTGCCAGCAGCTGGTACGTGGGCAGCACCTACGAGCAGTACTTC
CASSWYVGSTYEQYF
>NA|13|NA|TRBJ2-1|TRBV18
TGTGCCAGCTCACCACCGTCAGTCAATGAGCAGTTCTTC
CASSPPSVNEQFF
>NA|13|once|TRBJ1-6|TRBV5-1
TGCGCCAGCAGCTTAACCTGGGTTTCACCCCTCCACTTT
CASSLTWVSPLHF
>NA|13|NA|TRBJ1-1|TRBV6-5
TGTGCCAGCAGTTACCGACAGAACACTGAAGCTTTCTTT
CASSYRQNTEAFF
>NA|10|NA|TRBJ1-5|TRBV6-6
TGTGCCGACGACAATCAGCCCCAGCATTTT
CADDNQPQHF
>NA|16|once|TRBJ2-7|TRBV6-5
TGTGCCAGCAGTTACTTGTCGGGGATTCCTTCCTACGAGCAGTACTTC
CASSYLSGIPSYEQYF
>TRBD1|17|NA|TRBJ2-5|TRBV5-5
TGTGCCAGCAGCTTGAGGAACCGGGACAGGGTGGGGGAGACCCAGTACTTC
CASSLRNRDRVGETQYF
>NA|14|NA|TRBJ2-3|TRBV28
TGTGCCAGCAGTGACTTGAGTAGCACAGATACGCAGTATTTT
CASSDLSSTDTQYF
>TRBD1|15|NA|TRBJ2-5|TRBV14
TGTGCCAGCAGGGAATCAGGGACAGGGGGAGAGACCCAGTACTTC
CASRESGTGGETQYF
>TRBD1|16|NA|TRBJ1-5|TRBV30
TGTGCCTGGACCCTAGGCCGGGAGGGGGCCCGAGGGCCCCAGCATTTT
CAWTLGREGARGPQHF
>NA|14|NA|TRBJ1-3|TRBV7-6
TGTGCCAGCAGCTCCAGGTACACTGGAAACACCATATATTTT
CASSSRYTGNTIYF
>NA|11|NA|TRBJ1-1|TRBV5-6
TGTGCCAGCAGTCAGGGATTTGAAGCTTTCTTT
CASSQGFEAFF
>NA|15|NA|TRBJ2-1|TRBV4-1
TGCGCCAGCAGCCAAGATCCAGGGACGAACAATGAGCAGTTCTTC
CASSQDPGTNNEQFF
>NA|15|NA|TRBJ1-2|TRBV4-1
TGCGCCAGCAGCCAATCAGGGGTGGGGAACTATGGCTACACCTTC
CASSQSGVGNYGYTF